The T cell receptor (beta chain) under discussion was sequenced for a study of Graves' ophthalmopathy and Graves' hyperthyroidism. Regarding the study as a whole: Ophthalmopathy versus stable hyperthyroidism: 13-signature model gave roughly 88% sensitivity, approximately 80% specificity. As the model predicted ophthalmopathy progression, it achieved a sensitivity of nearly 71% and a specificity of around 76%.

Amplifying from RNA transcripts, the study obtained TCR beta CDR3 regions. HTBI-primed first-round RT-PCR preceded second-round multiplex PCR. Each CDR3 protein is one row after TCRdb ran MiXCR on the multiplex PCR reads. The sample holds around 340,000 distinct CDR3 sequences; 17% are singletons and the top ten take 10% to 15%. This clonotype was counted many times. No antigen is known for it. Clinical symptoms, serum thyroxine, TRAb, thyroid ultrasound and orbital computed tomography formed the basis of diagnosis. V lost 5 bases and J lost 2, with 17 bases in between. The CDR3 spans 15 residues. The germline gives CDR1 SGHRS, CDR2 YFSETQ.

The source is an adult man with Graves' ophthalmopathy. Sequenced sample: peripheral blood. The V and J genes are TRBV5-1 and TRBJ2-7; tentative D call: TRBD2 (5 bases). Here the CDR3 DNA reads TGCGCCAGCAGTGTATCCGTGGGAGTACCCTACGAGCAGTACTTC. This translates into CASSVSVGVPYEQYF.